This is a list of T cell receptor beta chains from one sample in a study of CD4+ T cells in melanoma. Sequencing was performed with immunoSEQ multiplex PCR; in TCRdb, only in-frame clones are kept and a portion is missing. The data contain about 55,000 clones, 60% to 75% of them seen just once; the ten biggest clones take up around 5%. Sequencing was performed on tumor tissue. The receptors come from a human donor with melanoma. Each CDR3 is given with its conserved first and last residue. The order of the fields is D gene, V gene, clone size, J gene, CDR3 protein, CDR3 DNA. A D gene is named only where the DNA matches it firmly. The size of a clone is reported for some rows only, either as once, few or many, or as a class for expanded clones.

NA	TRBV7-3	medium-sized	TRBJ2-1	CASSLTHGQYNEQFF	TGTGCCAGCAGCTTAACTCACGGCCAGTACAATGAGCAGTTCTTC
NA	TRBV11-2	once	TRBJ2-7	CASSLGVGEIDYEQYF	TGTGCCAGCAGCTTAGGAGTGGGGGAAATCGACTACGAGCAGTACTTC
TRBD2	TRBV11-2	NA	TRBJ2-2	CASSRWTSGVGELFF	TGTGCCAGCAGCCGATGGACTAGCGGGGTCGGGGAGCTGTTTTTT
NA	TRBV2	many	TRBJ1-1	CASSDHGDPEAFF	TGTGCCAGCAGTGATCACGGAGACCCTGAAGCTTTCTTT
NA	TRBV30	NA	TRBJ2-7	CAWSVRQGFSNEQYF	TGTGCCTGGAGTGTACGTCAGGGATTTTCCAACGAGCAGTACTTC
TRBD2	TRBV5-1	NA	TRBJ2-2	CASSESGGANTGELFF	TGCGCCAGCAGCGAGAGCGGGGGGGCGAACACCGGGGAGCTGTTTTTT
NA	TRBV7-2	NA	TRBJ2-5	CASSLVGPGGTQYF	TGTGCCAGCAGCTTAGTGGGGCCCGGGGGGACCCAGTACTTC
NA	TRBV2	NA	TRBJ1-1	CASSDPDRLTDFGAFF	TGTGCCAGCAGTGACCCCGACAGACTCACTGACTTCGGAGCTTTCTTT
NA	TRBV6-6	NA	TRBJ2-7	CASSDRYRVDGEQYF	TGTGCCAGCAGCGACCGTTACAGGGTGGATGGCGAGCAGTACTTC
TRBD2	TRBV27	many	TRBJ2-1	CASSSPPGGEQFF	TGTGCCAGCAGTTCCCCCCCGGGGGGGGAGCAGTTCTTC
NA	TRBV10-3	medium-sized	TRBJ2-7	CAISDLETGDYEQYF	TGTGCCATCAGTGACCTCGAAACGGGGGACTACGAGCAGTACTTC
NA	TRBV7-9	NA	TRBJ2-1	CASSLVGGYNEQFF	TGTGCCAGCAGCTTAGTAGGGGGTTACAATGAGCAGTTCTTC
NA	TRBV6-5	NA	TRBJ1-5	CASSYPLLAQHF	TGTGCCAGCAGTTATCCCCTTTTAGCCCAGCATTTT
NA	TRBV7-9	NA	TRBJ2-3	CASSLAGGSTDTQYF	TGTGCCAGCAGCTTAGCGGGGGGTAGCACAGATACGCAGTATTTT
NA	TRBV7-7	NA	TRBJ1-5	CASSLSGTNQPQHF	TGTGCCAGCAGCTTATCGGGGACCAATCAGCCCCAGCATTTT
NA	TRBV10-2	NA	TRBJ1-5	CASSESAGPNQPQHF	TGCGCCAGCAGTGAGTCGGCAGGCCCCAATCAGCCCCAGCATTTT
NA	TRBV28	few	TRBJ1-2	CASSSGWGSNYGYTF	TGTGCCAGCAGTTCCGGCTGGGGATCGAACTATGGCTACACCTTC
NA	TRBV4-2	NA	TRBJ2-7	CASSQDQGGRNYEQYF	TGTGCCAGCAGCCAAGATCAGGGGGGCAGGAACTACGAGCAGTACTTC
NA	TRBV5-6	NA	TRBJ2-5	CASSLRAIQETQYF	TGTGCCAGCAGCTTAAGAGCAATCCAAGAGACCCAGTACTTC
NA	TRBV10-3	NA	TRBJ1-2	CAISESLRVDGYTF	TGTGCCATCAGTGAGTCGTTACGGGTGGATGGCTACACCTTC
TRBD1	TRBV14	NA	TRBJ2-1	CASSRVGTGGNEQFF	TGTGCCAGCAGCCGAGTAGGGACAGGGGGTAATGAGCAGTTCTTC
NA	TRBV7-9	NA	TRBJ2-3	CASSPEGPYTDTQYF	TGTGCCAGCAGCCCAGAAGGGCCCTACACAGATACGCAGTATTTT
NA	TRBV7-9	NA	TRBJ2-2	CASSLTGWRTGELFF	TGTGCCAGCAGCTTAACGGGCTGGAGGACCGGGGAGCTGTTTTTT
NA	TRBV28	NA	TRBJ2-5	CASRDGGGETQYF	TGTGCCAGCAGAGACGGAGGGGGAGAGACCCAGTACTTC
NA	TRBV15	NA	TRBJ2-7	CATSRDGGYEQYF	TGTGCCACCAGCAGAGATGGGGGTTACGAGCAGTACTTC
NA	TRBV30	NA	TRBJ2-1	CAWSFGGAHPYNEQFF	TGTGCCTGGAGTTTTGGGGGGGCGCACCCCTACAATGAGCAGTTCTTC
TRBD2	TRBV9	NA	TRBJ2-3	CASSPIAGGTDTQYF	TGTGCCAGCAGCCCGATAGCGGGGGGCACAGATACGCAGTATTTT
NA	TRBV18	NA	TRBJ1-5	CASSRQGEHQPQHF	TGTGCCAGCTCCAGACAAGGGGAACATCAGCCCCAGCATTTT
TRBD1	TRBV5-5	NA	TRBJ1-1	CASSLQGLSTEAFF	TGTGCCAGCAGCTTACAGGGGCTGAGCACTGAAGCTTTCTTT
NA	TRBV11-2	NA	TRBJ2-2	CASSQRAGELFF	TGTGCCAGCAGTCAGAGGGCGGGGGAGCTGTTTTTT